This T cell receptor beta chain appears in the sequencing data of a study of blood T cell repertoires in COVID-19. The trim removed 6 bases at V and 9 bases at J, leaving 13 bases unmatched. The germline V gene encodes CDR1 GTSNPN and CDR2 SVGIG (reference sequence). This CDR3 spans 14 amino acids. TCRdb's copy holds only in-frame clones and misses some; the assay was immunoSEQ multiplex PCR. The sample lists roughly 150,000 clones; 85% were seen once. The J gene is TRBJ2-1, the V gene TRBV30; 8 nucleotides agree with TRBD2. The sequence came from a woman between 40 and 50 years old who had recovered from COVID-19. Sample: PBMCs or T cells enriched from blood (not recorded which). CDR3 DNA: TGTGCCTGCCTAGCGGGCTCCGTCATTGGTGAGCAGTTCTTC. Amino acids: CACLAGSVIGEQFF.